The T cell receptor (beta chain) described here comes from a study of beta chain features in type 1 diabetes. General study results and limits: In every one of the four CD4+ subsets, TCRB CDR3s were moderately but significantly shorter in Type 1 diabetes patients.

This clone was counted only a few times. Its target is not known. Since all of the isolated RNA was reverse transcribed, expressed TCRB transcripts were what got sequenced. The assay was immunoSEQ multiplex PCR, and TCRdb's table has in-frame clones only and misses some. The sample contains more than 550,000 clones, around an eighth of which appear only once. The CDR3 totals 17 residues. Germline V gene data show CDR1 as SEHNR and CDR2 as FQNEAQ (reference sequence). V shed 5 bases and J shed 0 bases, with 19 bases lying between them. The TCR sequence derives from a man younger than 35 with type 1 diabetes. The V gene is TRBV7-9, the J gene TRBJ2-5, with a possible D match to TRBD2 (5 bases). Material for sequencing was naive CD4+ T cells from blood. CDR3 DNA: TGTGCCAGCAGCCCCCCTCGGGGTCGCCGGTACCAAGAGACCCAGTACTTC. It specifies CASSPPRGRRYQETQYF.